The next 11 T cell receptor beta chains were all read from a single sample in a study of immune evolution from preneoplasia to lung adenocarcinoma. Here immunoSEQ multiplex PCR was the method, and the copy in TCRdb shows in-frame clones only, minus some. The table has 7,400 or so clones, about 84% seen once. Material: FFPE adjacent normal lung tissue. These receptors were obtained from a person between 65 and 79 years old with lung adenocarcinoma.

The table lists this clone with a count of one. In nucleotides, the CDR3 is TGTGCCAGCAGTGATCAGGACTTATTAAATCAGCCCCAGCATTTT. This sequence encodes CASSDQDLLNQPQHF. The chain is built from TRBV6-1 and TRBJ1-5; no firm D call. The CDR3 runs 15 residues. From germline, CDR1 is MNHNS and CDR2 SASEGT. Trimming removed 3 bases from V and 4 bases from J, with 13 bases in between.

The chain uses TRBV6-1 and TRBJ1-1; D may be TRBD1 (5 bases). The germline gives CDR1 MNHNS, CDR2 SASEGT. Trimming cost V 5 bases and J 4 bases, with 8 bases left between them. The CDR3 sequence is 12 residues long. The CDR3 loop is CASSTGTTEAFF. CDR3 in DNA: TGTGCCAGCAGTACAGGTACCACTGAAGCTTTCTTT.

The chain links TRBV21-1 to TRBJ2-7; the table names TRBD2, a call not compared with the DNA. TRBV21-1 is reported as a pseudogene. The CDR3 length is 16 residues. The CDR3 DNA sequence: TGTGCCAGCAGCAACACTCGCGGGCTCCCGGCCTACGAGCAGTACTTC. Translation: CASSNTRGLPAYEQYF.

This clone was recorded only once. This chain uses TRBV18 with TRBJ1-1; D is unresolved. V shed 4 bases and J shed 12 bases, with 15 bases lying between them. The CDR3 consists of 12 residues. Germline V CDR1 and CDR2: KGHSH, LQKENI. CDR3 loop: CASSQRTGKPFF. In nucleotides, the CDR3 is TGTGCCAGCTCACAAAGGACGGGGAAACCTTTCTTT. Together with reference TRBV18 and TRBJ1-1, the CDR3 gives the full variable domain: NAGVMQNPRHLVRRRGQEARLRCSPMKGHSHVYWYRQLPEEGLKFMVYLQKENIIDESGMPKERFSAEFPKEGPSILRIQQVVRGDSAAYFCASSQRTGKPFFGQGTRLTVV.

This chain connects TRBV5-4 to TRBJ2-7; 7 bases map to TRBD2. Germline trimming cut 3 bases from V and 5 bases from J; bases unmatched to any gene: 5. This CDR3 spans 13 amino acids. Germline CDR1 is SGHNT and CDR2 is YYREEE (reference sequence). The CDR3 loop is CASSSEREDEQYF. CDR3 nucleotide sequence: TGTGCCAGCAGCTCTGAGCGGGAAGACGAGCAGTACTTC.

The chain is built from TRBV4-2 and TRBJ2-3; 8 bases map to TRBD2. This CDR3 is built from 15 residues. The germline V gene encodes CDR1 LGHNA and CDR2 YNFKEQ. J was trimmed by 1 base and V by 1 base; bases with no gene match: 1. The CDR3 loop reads CASSQARGGTDTQYF. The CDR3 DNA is TGTGCCAGCAGCCAAGCGCGGGGGGGCACAGATACGCAGTATTTT.

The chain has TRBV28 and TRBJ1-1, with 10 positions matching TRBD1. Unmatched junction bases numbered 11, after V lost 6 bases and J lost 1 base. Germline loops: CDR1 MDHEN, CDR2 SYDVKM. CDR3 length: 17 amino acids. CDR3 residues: CASRGEGQGDWNTEAFF. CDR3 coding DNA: TGTGCCAGCAGGGGGGAAGGACAGGGGGATTGGAACACTGAAGCTTTCTTT.

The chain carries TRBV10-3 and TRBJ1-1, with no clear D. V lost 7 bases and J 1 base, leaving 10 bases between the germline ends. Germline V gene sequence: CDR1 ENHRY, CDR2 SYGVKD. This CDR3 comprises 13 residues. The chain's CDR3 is CAIMEGSNTEAFF. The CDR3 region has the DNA TGTGCCATCATGGAGGGCTCGAACACTGAAGCTTTCTTT.

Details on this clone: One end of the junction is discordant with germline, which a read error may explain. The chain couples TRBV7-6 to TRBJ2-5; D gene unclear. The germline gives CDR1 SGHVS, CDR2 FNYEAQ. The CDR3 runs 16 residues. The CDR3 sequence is CASSSGWVMGQKTQYF. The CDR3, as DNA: TGTGCCAGCAGCTCCGGCTGGGTTATGGGCCAAAAGACCCAGTACTTC.

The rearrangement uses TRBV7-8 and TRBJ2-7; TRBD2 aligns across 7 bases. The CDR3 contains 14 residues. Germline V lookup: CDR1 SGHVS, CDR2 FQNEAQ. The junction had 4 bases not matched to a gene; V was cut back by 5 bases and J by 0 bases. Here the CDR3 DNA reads TGTGCCAGCAGCCCCGGGACTATCTCCTACGAGCAGTACTTC. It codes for CASSPGTISYEQYF.

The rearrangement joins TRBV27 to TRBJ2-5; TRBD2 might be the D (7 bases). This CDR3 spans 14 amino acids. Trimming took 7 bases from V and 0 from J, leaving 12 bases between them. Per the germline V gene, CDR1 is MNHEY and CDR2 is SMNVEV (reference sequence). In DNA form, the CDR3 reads TGTGCCAGCAATAAGGGGGGGAACCAAGAGACCCAGTACTTC. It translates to CASNKGGNQETQYF.